Listed here is a single TCR beta chain. The sample belongs to a study of human T cells and chemical hapten exposure. The library attached unique molecular identifiers to individual cDNA molecules. TCRdb analysed the RACE reads with MiXCR anew, one entry per CDR3 protein. Among 75,000 to 100,000 distinct CDR3 sequences listed, approximately 9.3% were seen once. As to time point: patch test 2, 6 weeks after DPC sensitization. Treatment in this sample: therapeutic diphenylcyclopropenone sensitization with weekly scalp DPC. The sequencing here drew on whole blood, taken in connection with sensitization to the hapten diphenylcyclopropenone (DPC). The clonotype was recovered from a middle-aged woman with alopecia areata. Some clones in this sample may be carry-over from other donors' samples.

In DNA form, the CDR3 reads TGTGCCATCAGTGACCCGCTAGGAATCGAGCAGTACTTC. Translating it yields CAISDPLGIEQYF. The chain employs TRBV10-3 and TRBJ2-7; D is ambiguous. V lost 3 bases and J 6 bases, leaving 12 bases between the germline ends. This CDR3 has 13 amino acids. Germline V gene sequence: CDR1 ENHRY, CDR2 SYGVKD.